Listed here are 14 T cell receptor beta chains from one sample, sequenced in a study of a mutant IDH1 vaccine in newly diagnosed glioma (dated by TCRdb to 2020 to 2023). These TCRs' antigens remain unknown. Receptor amplification or capture employed the immunoSEQ multiplex PCR assay. TCRdb carries this immuneACCESS record with in-frame sequences only. Its versions omit some clonotypes, under half of them owing to an unresolved V gene in the studies checked, with the rest unexplained. The sample data list about 26,000 clones, and roughly 80% of these were observed just once. The ten largest clones represent 6% to 8.5% of the sample. The time point label here, explained by the study, means: week 5, during vaccination. Each vaccine dose was 300 ug of a 20-mer mutant IDH1 peptide in Montanide, given subcutaneously with topical imiquimod. The material sequenced was PBMCs, taken from a glioma patient whose treatment included an IDH1 peptide vaccine. These receptors originate from a man aged 35-49 years with glioma. Some clones in this sample may be carry-over from other donors' samples.

The CDR3 sequence is CASSPRDPGSNQPQHF. CDR3 sequence (DNA): TGCGCCAGCAGCCCCCGAGACCCCGGGAGCAATCAGCCCCAGCATTTT. The chain combines TRBV10-2 with TRBJ1-5; D not resolved. V was shortened by 6 bases and J by 1 base, with 16 bases between the two germline ends. Looked up from germline, CDR1 is WSHSY and CDR2 is SAAADI. The CDR3 has 16 residues.

The chain uses TRBV18 and TRBJ1-4; 7 bases align to TRBD1. This CDR3 comprises 16 residues. Looked up from germline, CDR1 is KGHSH and CDR2 is LQKENI. Losses at the gene ends were 4 bases for V and 3 bases for J; bases not matched to a gene: 8. CDR3 bases: TGTGCCAGCTCACTACAGGGGCTACACGCTAATGAAAAACTGTTTTTT. Its protein product is CASSLQGLHANEKLFF.

This clone came up once. The chain is built from TRBV9 and TRBJ2-5, with D hard to call. CDR3 length: 13 amino acids. V lost 4 bases and J lost 5, with 12 bases in between. Germline values: CDR1 SGDLS, CDR2 YYNGEE. The CDR3 reads CASSTESRETQYF. The CDR3 bases are TGTGCCAGCAGCACAGAGAGTCGGGAGACCCAGTACTTC.

This clone was found a few times. CDR3 amino acids: CASSSLAHPRDGYTF. DNA of the CDR3: TGTGCCAGCAGTTCCCTAGCTCATCCTAGGGATGGCTACACCTTC. The V and J genes are TRBV27 and TRBJ1-2; D is unclear. V lost 4 bases and J 6 bases, leaving 18 bases between the germline ends. Per germline, CDR1 MNHEY and CDR2 SMNVEV (reference sequence). The CDR3 runs to 15 residues.

V and J are TRBV28 and TRBJ1-2, with 11 bases that match TRBD1. This CDR3 spans 16 amino acids. The trim removed 7 bases at V and 2 bases at J, leaving 9 bases unmatched. Germline V gives CDR1 MDHEN, CDR2 SYDVKM. This chain's CDR3 is CASNSAGTGGNYGYTF. The CDR3 nucleotides read TGTGCCAGCAATTCCGCCGGGACAGGGGGAAACTATGGCTACACCTTC.

The V call is TRBV7-9, the J call TRBJ1-5, with 11 bases identical to TRBD1. There are 19 residues in the CDR3. Germline V CDR1 and CDR2: SEHNR, FQNEAQ (reference sequence). The junction had 12 bases not matched to a gene; V was cut back by 5 bases and J by 0 bases. The DNA for the CDR3 is TGTGCCAGCAGCAAAGGACAGGGGGCCGTTAGAAATAGCAATCAGCCCCAGCATTTT. Protein: CASSKGQGAVRNSNQPQHF.

The chain links TRBV19 to TRBJ1-5; D possibly corresponds to TRBD1 (5 bases). There are 15 residues in the CDR3. Germline-derived CDR1 and CDR2 are LNHDA and SQIVND (reference sequence). The germline V and J ends were trimmed by 3 bases and 2 bases, with 11 bases remaining between them. Here the CDR3 reads CASSIGGGGNQPQHF. CDR3 coding DNA: TGTGCCAGTAGTATTGGGGGAGGTGGCAATCAGCCCCAGCATTTT.

This clone came up a few times. The chain has TRBV6-6 and TRBJ1-1; no clear D. This CDR3 region has 13 residues. Germline lookup yields CDR1 MNHNY and CDR2 SVGAGI (reference sequence). V was trimmed by 7 bases and J by 1 base, leaving 10 bases between them. The CDR3 nucleotides are TGTGCCAGCAAAAGGGTGCAGAACACTGAAGCTTTCTTT. This gives the protein CASKRVQNTEAFF.

This clone was seen once. The chain combines TRBV4-1 with TRBJ1-5; D uncertain. The V gene's germline CDR1 is MGHRA and CDR2 YSYEKL. V was clipped by 0 bases and J by 4 bases, with 10 bases between them. The CDR3 has 15 residues. As DNA, the CDR3 is TGCGCCAGCAGCCAAGAGACCCCTGAAAATCAGCCCCAGCATTTT. Translation gives CASSQETPENQPQHF.

This chain uses TRBV9 with TRBJ2-7; D assignment may be TRBD1 or TRBD2 (5 bases each). Trimming took 4 bases from V and 5 from J, leaving 16 bases between them. Germline V gene sequence: CDR1 SGDLS, CDR2 YYNGEE. This CDR3 is built from 14 residues. This chain's CDR3 is CASSPHSRDHEQYF. The CDR3 nucleotides are TGTGCCAGCAGCCCCCATAGCAGGGACCACGAGCAGTACTTC.

In this sample, this clone turned up a few times. The chain employs TRBV6-5 and TRBJ1-1; D gene ambiguous. Germline V lookup: CDR1 MNHEY, CDR2 SVGAGI. The CDR3 length is 12 residues. Trimming removed 5 bases at V and 4 bases at J, with 8 bases between. The CDR3 nucleotides read TGTGCCAGCAGTCCCTCGGGCACTGAAGCTTTCTTT. Protein product: CASSPSGTEAFF.

This clone has only a few counts. The chain recombines TRBV7-8 with TRBJ1-3; no reliable D call. Trimming left V 5 bases short and J 0 bases short, with 8 bases between. CDR1 is SGHVS and CDR2 is FQNEAQ in the germline V gene. The CDR3 length is 14 residues. DNA for the CDR3: TGTGCCAGCAGCGTAGACGACTCTGGAAACACCATATATTTT. Protein sequence: CASSVDDSGNTIYF.

Only a few counts were recorded for this clone. The chain combines TRBV7-3 with TRBJ1-5, with D perhaps TRBD1 (6 bases). Germline lookup yields CDR1 SGHTA and CDR2 FQGTGA. The CDR3 covers 13 residues. Trimming cost V 5 bases and J 7 bases, with 12 bases left between them. This chain's CDR3 is CASSQQGGQPQHF. In DNA, the CDR3 is TGTGCCAGCAGCCAACAGGGAGGACAGCCCCAGCATTTT. The full variable domain, completed using reference TRBV7-3 and TRBJ1-5, is GAGVSQTPSNKVTEKGKYVELRCDPISGHTALYWYRQSLGQGPEFLIYFQGTGAADDSGLPNDRFFAVRPEGSVSTLKIQRTERGDSAVYLCASSQQGGQPQHFGDGTRLSIL.

The chain combines TRBV6-6 with TRBJ2-7; perhaps TRBD1 as D (5 bases). Between the trimmed V and J ends, which lost 2 bases and 6 bases, there was a span of 14 bases. The V gene's germline CDR1 is MNHNY and CDR2 SVGAGI (reference sequence). The CDR3 is 14 amino acids. The CDR3 protein is CASSYLGPASEQYF. DNA for the CDR3: TGTGCCAGCAGTTACCTGGGGCCAGCCTCCGAGCAGTACTTC.